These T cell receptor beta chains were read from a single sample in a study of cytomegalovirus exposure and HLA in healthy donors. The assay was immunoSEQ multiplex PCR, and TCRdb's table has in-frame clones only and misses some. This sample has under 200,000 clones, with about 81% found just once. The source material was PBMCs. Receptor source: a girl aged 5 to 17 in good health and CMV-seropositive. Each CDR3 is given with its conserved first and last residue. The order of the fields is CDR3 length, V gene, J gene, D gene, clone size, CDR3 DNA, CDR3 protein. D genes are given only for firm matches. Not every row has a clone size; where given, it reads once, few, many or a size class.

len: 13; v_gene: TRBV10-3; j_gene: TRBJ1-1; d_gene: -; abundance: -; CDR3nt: TGTGCCATCAGTATAAGGGAGCACACTGAAGCTTTCTTT; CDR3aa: CAISIREHTEAFF
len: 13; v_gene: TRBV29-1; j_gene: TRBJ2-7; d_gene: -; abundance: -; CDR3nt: TGCAGCGTTGAACTAGGACTGGGCTACGAGCAGTACTTC; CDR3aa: CSVELGLGYEQYF
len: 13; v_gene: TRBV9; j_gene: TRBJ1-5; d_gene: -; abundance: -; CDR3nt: TGTGCCAGCAGCGCGACGGGGAATCAGCCCCAGCATTTT; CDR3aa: CASSATGNQPQHF
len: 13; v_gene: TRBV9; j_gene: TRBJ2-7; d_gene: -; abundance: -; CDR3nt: TGTGCCAGCAGCGTAGGGAGTCTCTACGAGCAGTACTTC; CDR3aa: CASSVGSLYEQYF
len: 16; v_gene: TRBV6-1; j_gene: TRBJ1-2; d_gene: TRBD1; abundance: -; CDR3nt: TGTGCCAGCAGTGATTATCAGGACAGGGCAAATGATGGCTACACCTTC; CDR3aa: CASSDYQDRANDGYTF
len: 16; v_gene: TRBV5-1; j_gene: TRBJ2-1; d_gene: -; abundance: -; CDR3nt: TGCGCCAGCAGCTTGGGGCAGGGAATCGCGTGGAATGAGCAGTTCTTC; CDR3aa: CASSLGQGIAWNEQFF
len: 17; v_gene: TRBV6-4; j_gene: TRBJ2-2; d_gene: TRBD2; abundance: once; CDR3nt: TGTGCCAGCAGAAGGACTAGCGGGAGGTACGGCACCGGGGAGCTGTTTTTT; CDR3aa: CASRRTSGRYGTGELFF
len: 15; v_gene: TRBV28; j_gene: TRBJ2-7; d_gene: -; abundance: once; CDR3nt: TGTGCCAGCAGCCGGACTCCCAGGTTATACTACGAGCAGTACTTC; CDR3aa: CASSRTPRLYYEQYF
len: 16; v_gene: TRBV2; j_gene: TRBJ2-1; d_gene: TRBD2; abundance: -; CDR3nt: TGTGCCAGCAGTGGGAGTATTAGCGGGGGGGCGGATGAGCAGTTCTTC; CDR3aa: CASSGSISGGADEQFF
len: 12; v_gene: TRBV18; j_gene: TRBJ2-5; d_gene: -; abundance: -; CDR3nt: TGTGCCAGCTCACCCGGCCAAGAGACCCAGTACTTC; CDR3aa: CASSPGQETQYF
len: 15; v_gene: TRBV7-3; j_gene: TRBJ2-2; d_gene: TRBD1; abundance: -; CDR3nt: TGTGCCAGCAGCTCGACCTGGACAGGGGCGGGGGAGCTGTTTTTT; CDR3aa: CASSSTWTGAGELFF
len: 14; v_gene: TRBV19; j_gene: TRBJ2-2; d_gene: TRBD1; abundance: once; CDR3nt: TGTGCCAGTAGTACCGACAGGGACACCGGGGAGCTGTTTTTT; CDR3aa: CASSTDRDTGELFF
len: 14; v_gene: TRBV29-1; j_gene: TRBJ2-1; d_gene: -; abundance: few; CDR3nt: TGCAGCGTTATTGGGCAGCTCCCCTACAATGAGCAGTTCTTC; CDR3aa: CSVIGQLPYNEQFF
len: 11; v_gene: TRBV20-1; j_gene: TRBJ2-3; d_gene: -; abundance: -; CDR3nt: TGCAGTGCCCAAGTTGAGGATACGCAGTATTTT; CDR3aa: CSAQVEDTQYF
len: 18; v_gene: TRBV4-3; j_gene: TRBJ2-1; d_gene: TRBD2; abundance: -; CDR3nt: TGCGCCAGCAGCCAAGATTGGGGCGGGGGGGCGGTTTTGAATGAGCAGTTCTTC; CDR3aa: CASSQDWGGGAVLNEQFF
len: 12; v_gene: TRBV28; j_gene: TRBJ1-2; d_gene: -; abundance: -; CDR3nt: TGTGCCAGCAGTCCACAGGGCTATGGCTACACCTTC; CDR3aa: CASSPQGYGYTF
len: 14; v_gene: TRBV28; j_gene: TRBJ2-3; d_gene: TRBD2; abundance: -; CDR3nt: TGTGCCAGCGGCTTAGCGGGAGCGAAAGATACGCAGTATTTT; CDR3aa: CASGLAGAKDTQYF
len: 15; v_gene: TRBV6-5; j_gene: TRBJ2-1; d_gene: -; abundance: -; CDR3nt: TGTGCCAGCAGTTACGGGGCAGGGCTAGGCAATGAGCAGTTCTTC; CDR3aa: CASSYGAGLGNEQFF
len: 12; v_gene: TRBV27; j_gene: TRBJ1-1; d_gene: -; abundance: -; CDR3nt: TGTGCCAGCTGTGGACGGGGGACTGAAGCTTTCTTT; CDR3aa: CASCGRGTEAFF
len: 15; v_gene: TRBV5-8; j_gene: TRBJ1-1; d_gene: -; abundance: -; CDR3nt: TGTGCCAGCAGCTTGTTGTATGTCGGGAACACTGAAGCTTTCTTT; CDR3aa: CASSLLYVGNTEAFF
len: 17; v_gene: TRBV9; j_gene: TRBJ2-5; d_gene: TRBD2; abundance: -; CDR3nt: TGTGCCAGCAGCGTAGGACGATCGGGCGGGAGAATGGAGACCCAGTACTTC; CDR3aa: CASSVGRSGGRMETQYF
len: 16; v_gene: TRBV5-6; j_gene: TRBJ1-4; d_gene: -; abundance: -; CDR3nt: TGTGCCAGCAGTTTGATTTCGGCAGGGGCTTTGGATAAACTGTTTTTT; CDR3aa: CASSLISAGALDKLFF
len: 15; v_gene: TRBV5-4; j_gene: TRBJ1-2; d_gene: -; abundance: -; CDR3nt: TGTGCCAGCAGCAATGCCGTCGCGGCGTCCTATGGCTACACCTTC; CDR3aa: CASSNAVAASYGYTF
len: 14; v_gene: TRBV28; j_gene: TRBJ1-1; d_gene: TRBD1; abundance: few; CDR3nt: TGTGCCAGCAGAAACAGGGGGCTAGGAACCGAAGCTTTCTTT; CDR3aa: CASRNRGLGTEAFF
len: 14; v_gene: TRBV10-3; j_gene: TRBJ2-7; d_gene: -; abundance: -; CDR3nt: TGTGCCATTTTCCCGGGCCCGGCGGGCTACGAGCAGTACTTC; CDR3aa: CAIFPGPAGYEQYF
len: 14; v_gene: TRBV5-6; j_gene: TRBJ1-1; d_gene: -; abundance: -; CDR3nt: TGTGCCAGCAGCTTGACGCCTACGAACACTGAAGCTTTCTTT; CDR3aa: CASSLTPTNTEAFF
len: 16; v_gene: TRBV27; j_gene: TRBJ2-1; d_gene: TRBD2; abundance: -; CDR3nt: TGTGCCAGCAGTTTAGGTGGGACTAGCGGACTCACCGGAAAGTTCTTC; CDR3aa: CASSLGGTSGLTGKFF
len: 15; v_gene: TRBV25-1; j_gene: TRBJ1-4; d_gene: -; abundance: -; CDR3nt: TGTGCCAGCAGTGAAGGTGGCACAACTAATGAAAAACTGTTTTTT; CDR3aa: CASSEGGTTNEKLFF
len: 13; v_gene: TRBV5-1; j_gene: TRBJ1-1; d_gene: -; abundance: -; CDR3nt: TGCGCCAGCAGCTTGGGCGACGACCTAGGAGCTTTCTTT; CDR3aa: CASSLGDDLGAFF
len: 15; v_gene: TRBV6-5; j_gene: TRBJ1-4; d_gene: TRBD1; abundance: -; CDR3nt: TGTGCCAGCAGTTACTCGTGGACAGGGGGAGGAAAACTGTTTTTT; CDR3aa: CASSYSWTGGGKLFF
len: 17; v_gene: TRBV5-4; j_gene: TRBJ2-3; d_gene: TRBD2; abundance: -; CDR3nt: TGTGCCAGCAGCGCCCGGACTAGCGGGAGAAGCGCAGATACGCAGTATTTT; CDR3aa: CASSARTSGRSADTQYF
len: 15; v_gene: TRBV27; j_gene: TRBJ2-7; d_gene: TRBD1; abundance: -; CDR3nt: TGTGCCAGCAGTCGCCTTGGGACAGGGGGTAGCGAGCAGTACTTC; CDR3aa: CASSRLGTGGSEQYF
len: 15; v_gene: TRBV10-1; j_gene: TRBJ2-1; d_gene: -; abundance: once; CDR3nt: TGCGCCAGCAGTGAGTACAGGGCCTCCTACAATGAGCAGTTCTTC; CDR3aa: CASSEYRASYNEQFF
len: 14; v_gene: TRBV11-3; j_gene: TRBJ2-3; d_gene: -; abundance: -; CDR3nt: TGTGCCAGCAGCTTAGTCGGAGGAGGCGATACGCAGTATTTT; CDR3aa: CASSLVGGGDTQYF
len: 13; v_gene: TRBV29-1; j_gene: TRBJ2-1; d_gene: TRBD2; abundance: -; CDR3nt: TGCAGCGCAGCGGGACGACGGGGGAATGAGCAGTTCTTC; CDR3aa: CSAAGRRGNEQFF
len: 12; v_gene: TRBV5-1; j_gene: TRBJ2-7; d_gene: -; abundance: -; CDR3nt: TGCGCCAGCAGCTCCCAGAACTACGAGCAGTACTTC; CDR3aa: CASSSQNYEQYF
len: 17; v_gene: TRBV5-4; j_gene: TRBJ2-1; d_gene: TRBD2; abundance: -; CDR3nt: TGTGCCAGCAGCTTGGCCAAAGCGGGAGGGCCGGGCAATGAGCAGTTCTTC; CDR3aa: CASSLAKAGGPGNEQFF
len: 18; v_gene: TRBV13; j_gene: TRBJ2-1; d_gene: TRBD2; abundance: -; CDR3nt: TGTGCCAGCAGCCCCCCCGGGTCTAGCGGGAGGAGTTACAATGAGCAGTTCTTC; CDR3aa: CASSPPGSSGRSYNEQFF
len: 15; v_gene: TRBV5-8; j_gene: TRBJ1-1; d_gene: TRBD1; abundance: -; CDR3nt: TGTGCCAGCAGCTTTGGACAGGGGCGGAGCACTGAAGCTTTCTTT; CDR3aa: CASSFGQGRSTEAFF
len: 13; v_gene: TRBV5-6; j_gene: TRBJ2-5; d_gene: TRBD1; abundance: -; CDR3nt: TGTGCCAGCAGCCAGGGACAGCAAGAGACCCAGTACTTC; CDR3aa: CASSQGQQETQYF
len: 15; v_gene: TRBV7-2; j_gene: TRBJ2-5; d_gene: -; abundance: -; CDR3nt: TGTGCCAGCAGCTTAGGGAAGGGGTGGGAAGAGACCCAGTACTTC; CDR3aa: CASSLGKGWEETQYF
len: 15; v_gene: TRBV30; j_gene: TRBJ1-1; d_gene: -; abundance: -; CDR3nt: TGTGCCTGGAGGGGGGCTCTGAGGGTGAGGACTGAAGCTTTCTTT; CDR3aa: CAWRGALRVRTEAFF
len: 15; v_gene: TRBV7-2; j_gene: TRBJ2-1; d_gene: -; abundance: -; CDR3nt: TGTGCCAGCAGCTTAGCCCTAGTGGTCCTAGGTACCCAGTTCTTC; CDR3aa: CASSLALVVLGTQFF
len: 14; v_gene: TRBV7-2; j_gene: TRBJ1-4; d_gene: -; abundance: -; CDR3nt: TGTGCCAGCAGCTTAGACAGGGACGCTGAAAAACTGTTTTTT; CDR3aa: CASSLDRDAEKLFF
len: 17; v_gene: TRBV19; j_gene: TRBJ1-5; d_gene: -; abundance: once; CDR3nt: TGTGCCAGTACATTGGACAGCGCTGGAGTAGGGGATCAGCCCCAGCATTTT; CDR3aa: CASTLDSAGVGDQPQHF
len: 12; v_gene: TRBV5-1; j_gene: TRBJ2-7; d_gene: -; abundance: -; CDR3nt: TGCGCCAGCAGCATACAGGGCTACGAGCAGTACTTC; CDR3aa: CASSIQGYEQYF
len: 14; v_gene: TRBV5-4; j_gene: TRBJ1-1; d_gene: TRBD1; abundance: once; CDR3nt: TGTGCCAGCAGGCCAGGGGGCGCGTCCACTGAAGCTTTCTTT; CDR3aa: CASRPGGASTEAFF
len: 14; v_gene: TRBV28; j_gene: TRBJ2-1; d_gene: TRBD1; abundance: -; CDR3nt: TGTGCCAGCATTGGGACAGGCTGGTCGAAGGAGCAGTTCTTC; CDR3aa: CASIGTGWSKEQFF
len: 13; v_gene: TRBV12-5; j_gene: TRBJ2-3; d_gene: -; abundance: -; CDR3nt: TGTGCTAGTGGTTTGTCGGGCACAGATACGCAGTATTTT; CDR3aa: CASGLSGTDTQYF
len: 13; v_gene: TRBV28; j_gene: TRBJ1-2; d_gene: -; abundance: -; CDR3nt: TGTGCCAGCAGTTTAGGCCAGATCTATGGCTACACCTTC; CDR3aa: CASSLGQIYGYTF
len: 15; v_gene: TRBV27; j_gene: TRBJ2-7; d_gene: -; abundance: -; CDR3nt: TGTGCCAGCAGTTTATCCCGGCGGAACTCCTACGAGCAGTACTTC; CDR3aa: CASSLSRRNSYEQYF
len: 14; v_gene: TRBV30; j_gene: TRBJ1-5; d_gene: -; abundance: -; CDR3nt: TGTGCCTGGAGCGAGGGGGTAAGCAATCAGCCCCAGCATTTT; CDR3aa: CAWSEGVSNQPQHF
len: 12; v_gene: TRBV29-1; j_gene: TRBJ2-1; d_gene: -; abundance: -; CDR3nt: TGCAGCGTTGGGGACATATCGGGTGAGCAGTTCTTC; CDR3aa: CSVGDISGEQFF
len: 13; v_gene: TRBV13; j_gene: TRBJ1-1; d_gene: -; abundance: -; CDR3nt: TGTGCCAGCAGCGTAGATTCCAGGGATGAAGCTTTCTTT; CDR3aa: CASSVDSRDEAFF